In this sample, the clone carrying this T cell receptor beta chain turned up a few times. The record originates from a study of T-cell memory formation after mild COVID-19. Study as a whole: Clusters were largely donor specific.

TCRdb used MiXCR to reprocess the 5' RACE reads, holding one entry per CDR3 protein. The sample lists about 340,000 distinct CDR3 sequences, around 13% occurring once. This CDR3 is 13 amino acids long. Looked up from germline, CDR1 is SQVTM and CDR2 is ANQGSEA. The V and J ends lost 6 bases and 0 bases respectively, with 9 bases between them. The chain employs TRBV29-1 and TRBJ2-1; D gene uncertain. The origin of this receptor is a man aged 18-30 years who had mild COVID-19 (a few samples of this study predate the infection). Cell type and time point are not known. The material sequenced was PBMCs or a T cell subset sorted from them (not recorded which). Here the CDR3 reads CSVPMSSYNEQFF. CDR3 in DNA: TGCAGCGTGCCTATGAGCTCCTACAATGAGCAGTTCTTC.